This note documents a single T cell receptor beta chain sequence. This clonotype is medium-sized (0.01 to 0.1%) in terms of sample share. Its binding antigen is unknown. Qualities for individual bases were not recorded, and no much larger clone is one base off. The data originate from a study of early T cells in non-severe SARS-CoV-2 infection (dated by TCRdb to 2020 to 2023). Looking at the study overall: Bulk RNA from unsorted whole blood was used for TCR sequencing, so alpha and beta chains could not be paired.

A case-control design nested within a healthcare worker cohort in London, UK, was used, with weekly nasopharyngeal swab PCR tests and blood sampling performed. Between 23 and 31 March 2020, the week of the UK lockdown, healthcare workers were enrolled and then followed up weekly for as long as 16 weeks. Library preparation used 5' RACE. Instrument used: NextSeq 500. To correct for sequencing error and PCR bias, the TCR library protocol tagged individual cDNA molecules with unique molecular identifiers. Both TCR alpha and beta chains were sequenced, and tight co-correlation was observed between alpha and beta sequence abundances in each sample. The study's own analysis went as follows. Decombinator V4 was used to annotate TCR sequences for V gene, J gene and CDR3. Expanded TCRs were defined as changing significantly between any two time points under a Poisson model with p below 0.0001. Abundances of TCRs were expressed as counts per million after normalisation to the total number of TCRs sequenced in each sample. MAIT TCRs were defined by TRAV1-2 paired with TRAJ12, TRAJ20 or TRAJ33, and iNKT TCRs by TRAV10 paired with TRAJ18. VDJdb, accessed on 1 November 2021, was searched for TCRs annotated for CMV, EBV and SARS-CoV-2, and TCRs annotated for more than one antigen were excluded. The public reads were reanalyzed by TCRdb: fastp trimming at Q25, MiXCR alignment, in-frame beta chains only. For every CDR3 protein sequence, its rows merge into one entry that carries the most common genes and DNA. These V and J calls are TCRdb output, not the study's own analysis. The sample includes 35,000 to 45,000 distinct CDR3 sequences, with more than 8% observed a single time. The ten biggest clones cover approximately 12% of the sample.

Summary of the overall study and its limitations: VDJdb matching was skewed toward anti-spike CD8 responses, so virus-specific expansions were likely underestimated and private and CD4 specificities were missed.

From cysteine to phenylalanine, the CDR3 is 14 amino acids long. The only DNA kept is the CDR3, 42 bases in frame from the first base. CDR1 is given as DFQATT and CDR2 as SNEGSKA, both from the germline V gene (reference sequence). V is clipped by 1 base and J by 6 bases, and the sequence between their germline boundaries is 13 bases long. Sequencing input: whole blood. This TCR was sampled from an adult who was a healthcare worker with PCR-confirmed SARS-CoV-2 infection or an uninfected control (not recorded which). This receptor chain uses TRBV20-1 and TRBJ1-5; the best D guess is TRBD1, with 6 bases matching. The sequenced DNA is TGCAGTGCTAGAGCAACAGGGTTCAGTCAGCCCCAGCATTTT. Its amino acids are CSARATGFSQPQHF.